The 27 T cell receptor beta chains reported below all come from one sample, sequenced in a study of blood T cells in healthy people across ages. A second PCR of 7 to 11 cycles used a sample-barcoded 5' primer and a J-beta primer mix. Each CDR3 protein gets one entry after TCRdb re-called the 5' RACE reads with MiXCR. The sample carries about 830,000 distinct CDR3 sequences, around 68% recorded once. The specimen sequenced was blood. The source of these receptors is a man aged 25-40 years in good health.

The chain has TRBV11-1 and TRBJ2-1, with 11 positions matching TRBD2. V was pared by 4 bases and J by 2 bases, with 1 base of the junction left unmatched. Germline lookup yields CDR1 SGHAT and CDR2 FQDESV (reference sequence). The CDR3 has 15 residues. The CDR3 spells CASSSTSGAYNEQFF. The DNA for the CDR3 is TGTGCCAGCAGCTCGACTAGCGGGGCCTACAATGAGCAGTTCTTC.

The chain is built from TRBV14 and TRBJ2-1; D perhaps matches TRBD2 (5 bases). V was shortened by 0 bases and J by 0 bases, with 12 bases between the two germline ends. The CDR3 is 17 amino acids. From germline, CDR1 is SGHDN and CDR2 FVKESK. CDR3 in amino acids: CASSQDRELVSYNEQFF. CDR3 nucleotide sequence: TGTGCCAGCAGCCAAGATCGGGAACTAGTCTCCTACAATGAGCAGTTCTTC. The full variable domain, its missing parts supplied by reference TRBV14 and TRBJ2-1, is EAGVTQFPSHSVIEKGQTVTLRCDPISGHDNLYWYRRVMGKEIKFLLHFVKESKQDESGMPNNRFLAERTGGTYSTLKVQPAELEDSGVYFCASSQDRELVSYNEQFFGPGTRLTVL.

The rearrangement links TRBV7-9 to TRBJ2-7; possibly TRBD2 for D (6 bases). The V gene lost 5 bases and the J gene lost 4 bases, with 15 bases spanning the gap. Germline V gene data show CDR1 as SEHNR and CDR2 as FQNEAQ (reference sequence). The CDR3 has 14 residues. The CDR3 DNA sequence: TGTGCCAGCAGCGTAGACGGGGGAATATACGAGCAGTACTTC. Encoded protein: CASSVDGGIYEQYF. Full variable domain (rest looked up from reference TRBV7-9 and TRBJ2-7): DTGVSQNPRHKITKRGQNVTFRCDPISEHNRLYWYRQTLGQGPEFLTYFQNEAQLEKSRLLSDRFSAERPKGSFSTLEIQRTEQGDSAMYLCASSVDGGIYEQYFGPGTRLTVT.

This clonotype showed up just a few times. The chain links TRBV7-3 to TRBJ1-2; TRBD1 aligns across 7 bases. The CDR3 extends over 15 amino acids. Germline V gene data show CDR1 as SGHTA and CDR2 as FQGTGA. V trimming: 3 bases; J trimming: 8 bases; junction bases outside the gene matches: 12. The CDR3 here is CASSFRQGSEQGYTF. The DNA for the CDR3 is TGTGCCAGCAGCTTCCGACAGGGAAGCGAACAAGGCTACACCTTC. Full variable domain (missing parts from reference TRBV7-3 and TRBJ1-2): GAGVSQTPSNKVTEKGKYVELRCDPISGHTALYWYRQSLGQGPEFLIYFQGTGAADDSGLPNDRFFAVRPEGSVSTLKIQRTERGDSAVYLCASSFRQGSEQGYTFGSGTRLTVV.

The chain joins TRBV7-2 to TRBJ2-7; D is uncertain. CDR1 SGHTA and CDR2 FQGNSA come from the germline V gene. The CDR3 consists of 13 residues. Trimming removed 2 bases at V and 7 bases at J, with 12 bases between. The chain's CDR3 is CASSLRRVDEQYF. The CDR3 DNA reads as TGTGCCAGCAGCTTACGTAGGGTGGATGAGCAGTACTTC.

The chain has TRBV7-9 and TRBJ2-3; 8 positions match TRBD2. Trimming cost V 5 bases and J 4 bases; bases outside gene matches: 11. This CDR3 is built from 16 residues. The germline V gene has CDR1 SEHNR and CDR2 FQNEAQ (reference sequence). The CDR3 DNA reads TGTGCCAGCAGCCTTCTCTTAGCGGGGTCTGCAGATACGCAGTATTTT. Translating gives CASSLLLAGSADTQYF.

V usage is TRBV7-2 and J usage is TRBJ2-1, with D perhaps TRBD2 (5 bases). This CDR3 is 18 amino acids long. In germline, CDR1 is SGHTA, CDR2 FQGNSA. Deletions cut 0 bases from V and 4 bases from J, with 19 bases between. In DNA form, the CDR3 reads TGTGCCAGCAGCTTAGCTTTCGGGGTGGGCAGGTTTTACAATGAGCAGTTCTTC. Residues: CASSLAFGVGRFYNEQFF.

This clonotype was seen once. The rearrangement links TRBV6-5 to TRBJ1-5; D uncertain. CDR1 and CDR2 (germline): MNHEY, SVGAGI. V dropped 4 bases and J dropped 7 bases, with 11 bases sitting between them. The CDR3 loop spans 13 amino acids. CDR3 amino acids: CASSSGPRQPQHF. CDR3 in DNA: TGTGCCAGCAGTTCCGGGCCCCGGCAGCCCCAGCATTTT.

The CDR3 DNA sequence: TGCAGCGTCTGGGGACAGGGCTACGAGCAGTACTTC. Amino acids: CSVWGQGYEQYF. The chain couples TRBV29-1 to TRBJ2-7; 9 nucleotides line up with TRBD1. This CDR3 contains 12 residues. Per germline, CDR1 SQVTM and CDR2 ANQGSEA. Trimming removed 6 bases from V and 3 bases from J; junction bases left unmatched: 3.

V is TRBV18 and J is TRBJ2-1, with a tentative D call TRBD1 (6 bases). The germline gives CDR1 KGHSH, CDR2 LQKENI. This CDR3 region has 12 residues. Trimming shortened V by 8 bases and J by 10 bases, and 15 bases separated the two germline ends. CDR3 in amino acids: CASSPTGTEQFF. The CDR3 coding sequence is TGTGCCAGCAGCCCGACCGGGACAGAGCAGTTCTTC.

V usage is TRBV27 and J usage is TRBJ1-2, with TRBD1 identical over 7 bases. Trimming removed 2 bases from V and 2 bases from J; junction bases left unmatched: 5. In germline, CDR1 is MNHEY, CDR2 SMNVEV (reference sequence). CDR3 length: 15 amino acids. The CDR3 DNA reads TGTGCCAGCAGTTTAGTCTCGGGACAGAACTATGGCTACACCTTC. It encodes CASSLVSGQNYGYTF.

The genes are TRBV7-2 and TRBJ2-3, with TRBD2 identical over 11 bases. Germline V lookup: CDR1 SGHTA, CDR2 FQGNSA. V dropped 2 bases and J dropped 5; count of bases not matched to a gene: 6. This CDR3 has 16 residues. The CDR3: CASSLKLAGGRDTQYF. As DNA, the CDR3 is TGTGCCAGCAGCTTAAAGCTAGCGGGGGGAAGAGATACGCAGTATTTT.

In this sample, this clonotype turned up many times. V and J are TRBV4-2 and TRBJ2-5; 10 nucleotides align to TRBD2. The germline V gene has CDR1 LGHNA and CDR2 YNFKEQ. J was trimmed by 2 bases and V by 4 bases; bases with no gene match: 7. The CDR3 is 16 residues long. The CDR3 nucleotides read TGTGCCAGCAGCCCCACTAGCGGGGTGGATCAAGAGACCCAGTACTTC. It translates to CASSPTSGVDQETQYF.

This chain connects TRBV4-3 to TRBJ2-6; 11 positions agree with TRBD1. From germline, CDR1 is LGHNA and CDR2 YSLEER. Germline trimming cut 1 base from V and 0 bases from J; bases unmatched to any gene: 5. This CDR3 contains 19 residues. The CDR3 here is CASSQVMDRGHSGANVLTF. The DNA of the CDR3 is TGCGCCAGCAGCCAAGTCATGGACAGGGGGCACTCTGGGGCCAACGTCCTGACTTTC.

The sample holds one count of this clonotype. This sequence joins TRBV7-9 and TRBJ1-1; D call uncertain. The V end lost 6 bases, the J end lost 4 bases, and 15 bases lay between the germline ends. Germline lookup yields CDR1 SEHNR and CDR2 FQNEAQ (reference sequence). This CDR3 spans 14 amino acids. Here the CDR3 reads CASRRATTGTEAFF. CDR3 coding DNA: TGTGCCAGCAGACGGGCCACAACGGGCACTGAAGCTTTCTTT.

This chain joins TRBV18 and TRBJ2-7, with TRBD1 matching over 8 bases. The CDR3 runs 12 residues. CDR1 and CDR2 from the germline V gene are KGHSH and LQKENI. V lost 5 bases, J lost 6 bases, and 3 bases stayed unmatched. In nucleotides, the CDR3 is TGTGCCAGCTCAGCCGACAGGGGCGAGCAGTACTTC. Encoded protein: CASSADRGEQYF.

This clonotype was recorded many times. The genes are TRBV7-2 and TRBJ2-7, with D possibly TRBD1 on 6 matching bases. The germline gives CDR1 SGHTA, CDR2 FQGNSA. This CDR3 region has 14 residues. V was shortened by 0 bases and J by 3 bases, with 9 bases between the two germline ends. The CDR3 nucleotides are TGTGCCAGCAGCTTAGCGGACAGTTACTACGAGCAGTACTTC. Amino acid sequence: CASSLADSYYEQYF.

The chain joins TRBV28 to TRBJ2-7; D is undetermined. Germline V gene data show CDR1 as MDHEN and CDR2 as SYDVKM. This CDR3 has 12 amino acids. The germline V and J ends were trimmed by 3 bases and 7 bases, with 10 bases remaining between them. The CDR3 region has the DNA TGTGCCAGCAGTTTCCGCACCTTGGAGCAGTACTTC. Its protein product is CASSFRTLEQYF.

CDR3 sequence (DNA): TGTGCCAGCAGTTATCCCCCCCTTTTGGAGCAGTACTTC. Translation: CASSYPPLLEQYF. V gene TRBV6-5 combines with J gene TRBJ2-7; D unresolved. V was cut by 3 bases and J by 7 bases, with 13 bases left in between. The CDR3 runs to 13 residues. Germline V gene data show CDR1 as MNHEY and CDR2 as SVGAGI.

This clonotype has just a few counts. The chain carries TRBV4-2 and TRBJ2-6, with 7 bases identical to TRBD1. Trimming took 2 bases from V and 1 from J; bases not matched to a gene: 14. The germline gives CDR1 LGHNA, CDR2 YNFKEQ. This CDR3 contains 20 residues. The CDR3 sequence is CASSQRIQGYVYSGANVLTF. DNA for the CDR3: TGTGCCAGCAGCCAACGAATACAGGGGTACGTTTATTCTGGGGCCAACGTCCTGACTTTC.

The chain couples TRBV4-3 to TRBJ2-5, with D uncertain. V lost 4 bases, J lost 5 bases, and 14 bases lay in between. Germline loops: CDR1 LGHNA, CDR2 YSLEER. The CDR3 length is 14 residues. CDR3 nucleotide sequence: TGCGCCAGCAGCCTTGATGTGGAAGGGGAGACCCAGTACTTC. It specifies CASSLDVEGETQYF.

V is TRBV4-3 and J is TRBJ1-5; unclear D gene. The CDR3 runs 16 residues. Trimming pared 1 base from V and 1 base from J, leaving 11 bases between. Germline assignment: CDR1 LGHNA and CDR2 YSLEER. The CDR3 nucleotides read TGCGCCAGCAGCCAAGTAGGCGGAGGGAGCAATCAGCCCCAGCATTTT. It specifies CASSQVGGGSNQPQHF.

This chain uses TRBV5-6 with TRBJ1-2; D remains unclear. Trimming took off 4 bases at V and 2 bases at J, with 15 bases between the two ends. This CDR3 has 15 amino acids. The germline CDR1 and CDR2 sequences are SGHDT and YYEEEE. CDR3: CASSLLGIDNYGYTF. DNA of the CDR3: TGTGCCAGCAGCCTCCTGGGAATAGACAACTATGGCTACACCTTC.

This clonotype was observed a handful of times. This rearrangement joins TRBV7-2 to TRBJ2-5; D perhaps matches TRBD2 (6 bases). Germline CDR1 and CDR2: SGHTA and FQGNSA. Trimming shortened V by 4 bases and J by 11 bases, and 14 bases separated the two germline ends. CDR3 length: 12 amino acids. The CDR3 loop is CASSSTGSKQYF. The CDR3 DNA reads TGTGCCAGCAGCTCTACCGGGAGTAAGCAGTACTTC.

The rearrangement joins TRBV5-1 to TRBJ2-5, with D maybe TRBD1 (6 bases). The CDR3 spans 16 residues. The germline gives CDR1 SGHRS, CDR2 YFSETQ. V lost 4 bases and J lost 3, with 19 bases in between. The CDR3 sequence: CASSTTNTGLEETQYF. CDR3 nucleotides: TGCGCCAGCAGCACCACGAATACAGGGTTGGAAGAGACCCAGTACTTC. Based on the CDR3 plus reference TRBV5-1 and TRBJ2-5, the full variable domain is KAGVTQTPRYLIKTRGQQVTLSCSPISGHRSVSWYQQTPGQGLQFLFEYFSETQRNKGNFPGRFSGRQFSNSRSEMNVSTLELGDSALYLCASSTTNTGLEETQYFGPGTRLLVL.

CDR3 protein: CASSQGGDRTDTQYF. The DNA for the CDR3 is TGCGCCAGCAGCCAAGGAGGGGACAGGACAGATACGCAGTATTTT. The chain links TRBV4-3 to TRBJ2-3, with TRBD1 matching 8 bases. Germline V CDR1 and CDR2: LGHNA, YSLEER. The CDR3 runs 15 residues. The ends lost 1 base at V and 3 bases at J; junction bases unmatched: 3.

The V gene is TRBV6-1, the J gene TRBJ2-6; D is perhaps TRBD1 (6 bases). Germline V CDR1 and CDR2: MNHNS, SASEGT. Trimming left V 2 bases short and J 0 bases short, with 23 bases between. The CDR3 spans 21 residues. The CDR3 spells CASSEKWSVRGSLSGANVLTF. DNA of the CDR3: TGTGCCAGCAGTGAAAAGTGGTCGGTTAGGGGGTCCCTCTCTGGGGCCAACGTCCTGACTTTC.